These 27 T cell receptor beta chains originate from one sample sequenced in a study of T cell repertoires in cytomegalovirus infection. Their antigen targets remain unknown. TCRdb independently ran MiXCR on the reads; one entry per CDR3 protein. The top ten clones hold over 60% of a sample with around 95,000 distinct CDR3 sequences, about 29% of them seen once. Source: CD8+ T cells from cultured PBMCs, taken from culture after CMV antigen stimulation. The receptors come from a human donor in good health (CMV status not recorded). Some clones in this sample may be carry-over from other donors' samples.

The J gene is TRBJ2-7, the V gene TRBV12-3 or TRBV12-4, with D hard to call. This CDR3 comprises 15 residues. V lost 2 bases and J 2 bases, leaving 13 bases between the germline ends. CDR3 in DNA: TGTGCCAGCAGTTTATTTAGGGTTTATACCTACGAGCAGTACTTC. It yields the protein CASSLFRVYTYEQYF.

This clonotype was seen only a few times. The V gene is TRBV28, the J gene TRBJ1-5, with a possible D match to TRBD1 (6 bases). Trimming pared 6 bases from V and 4 bases from J, leaving 10 bases between. The V gene's germline CDR1 is MDHEN and CDR2 SYDVKM. This CDR3 spans 13 amino acids. CDR3 region: CASRARGNQPQHF. For the CDR3, the DNA is TGTGCCAGCAGGGCAAGGGGGAATCAGCCCCAGCATTTT.

This clonotype was detected only once. CDR3 sequence reads: CASSLVQGETQYF. The CDR3 region has the DNA TGTGCCAGCAGCTTGGTCCAAGGGGAGACCCAGTACTTC. This chain connects TRBV7-9 to TRBJ2-5; D gene uncertain. The ends were cut back, 3 bases at V and 5 bases at J, with 10 bases in the middle. This CDR3 spans 13 amino acids. Germline assignment: CDR1 SEHNR and CDR2 FQNEAQ (reference sequence).

The chain combines TRBV7-9 with TRBJ2-1; unclear D gene. This CDR3 has 15 amino acids. Trimming took off 0 bases at V and 2 bases at J, with 8 bases between the two ends. CDR1 and CDR2 from the germline V gene are SEHNR and FQNEAQ (reference sequence). CDR3 loop: CASSLAAGPYNEQFF. The CDR3 DNA reads as TGTGCCAGCAGCTTAGCGGCAGGCCCCTACAATGAGCAGTTCTTC. Based on the CDR3 plus reference TRBV7-9 and TRBJ2-1, the full variable domain is DTGVSQNPRHKITKRGQNVTFRCDPISEHNRLYWYRQTLGQGPEFLTYFQNEAQLEKSRLLSDRFSAERPKGSFSTLEIQRTEQGDSAMYLCASSLAAGPYNEQFFGPGTRLTVL.

This chain links TRBV12-3 or TRBV12-4 with TRBJ1-2; D gene ambiguous. This CDR3 contains 12 residues. V gave up 6 bases and J gave up 5 bases, with 10 bases separating them. The CDR3 is CASSNFEYGYTF. The DNA for the CDR3 is TGTGCCAGCAGCAATTTCGAGTATGGCTACACCTTC.

The rearrangement links TRBV28 to TRBJ2-7; D is undetermined. The CDR3 loop spans 15 amino acids. Germline V gene data show CDR1 as MDHEN and CDR2 as SYDVKM. V lost 3 bases and J 3 bases, leaving 15 bases between the germline ends. The CDR3 DNA reads TGTGCCAGCAGTTTCGTCCTTGACACCCGCTACGAGCAGTACTTC. Protein product: CASSFVLDTRYEQYF.

This clonotype occurred many times. J is TRBJ2-2 and V is TRBV24-1, with 14 bases lining up with TRBD2. The ends lost 5 bases at V and 1 base at J; junction bases unmatched: 2. Per germline, CDR1 KGHDR and CDR2 SFDVKD. The CDR3 has 17 amino acids. CDR3 nucleotide sequence: TGTGCCACCAGTGGGACTAGCGGGGGGCAGAACACCGGGGAGCTGTTTTTT. Its protein is CATSGTSGGQNTGELFF.

The J gene is TRBJ2-2, the V gene TRBV5-4; D is possibly TRBD2 (5 bases). V lost 4 bases and J 6 bases, leaving 16 bases between the germline ends. Looked up from germline, CDR1 is SGHNT and CDR2 is YYREEE (reference sequence). This CDR3 has 15 amino acids. In DNA, the CDR3 is TGTGCCAGCAGCGACGGAGGCTCGGAACCCGGGGAGCTGTTTTTT. Amino acids: CASSDGGSEPGELFF.

V usage is TRBV4-1 and J usage is TRBJ2-1; the D gene is possibly TRBD2 (7 bases). Germline CDR1 and CDR2: MGHRA and YSYEKL. V lost 0 bases and J lost 2, with 14 bases in between. This CDR3 has 17 residues. The CDR3 region is CASSQERGGGPYNEQFF. The CDR3 DNA follows: TGCGCCAGCAGCCAAGAAAGGGGGGGAGGACCCTACAATGAGCAGTTCTTC.

The chain joins TRBV7-2 to TRBJ2-5, with 12 bases matching TRBD2. The CDR3 length is 15 residues. CDR1 and CDR2 (germline): SGHTA, FQGNSA. V trimming: 2 bases; J trimming: 5 bases; junction bases outside the gene matches: 3. CDR3 DNA sequence: TGTGCCAGCAGCTTAAGACTAGCGGGGGCTGAGACCCAGTACTTC. Translation: CASSLRLAGAETQYF.

In this sample, this clonotype turned up a few times. The V gene is TRBV30, the J gene TRBJ1-5; TRBD1 matches at 10 bases. V trimming: 1 base; J trimming: 1 base; junction bases outside the gene matches: 4. In germline, CDR1 is GTSNPN, CDR2 SVGIG (reference sequence). CDR3 length: 16 amino acids. The chain's CDR3 is CAWSAGQGLSNQPQHF. The CDR3 DNA sequence: TGTGCCTGGAGTGCGGGACAGGGGTTAAGCAATCAGCCCCAGCATTTT.

In this sample, this clonotype turned up many times. This chain joins TRBV7-8 and TRBJ2-1, with 12 positions matching TRBD2. V was pared by 5 bases and J by 1 base, with 6 bases of the junction left unmatched. The length of the CDR3 is 17 residues. The V gene's germline CDR1 is SGHVS and CDR2 FQNEAQ. The CDR3 bases are TGTGCCAGCAGCCCTAGCGGGGGGGCCTTATCCTACAATGAGCAGTTCTTC. Its translation: CASSPSGGALSYNEQFF. The whole variable domain, filled in from reference TRBV7-8 and TRBJ2-1, reads GAGVSQSPRYKVAKRGQDVALRCDPISGHVSLFWYQQALGQGPEFLTYFQNEAQLDKSGLPSDRFFAERPEGSVSTLKIQRTQQEDSAVYLCASSPSGGALSYNEQFFGPGTRLTVL.

This clonotype turned up a few times. The V gene is TRBV6-2 or TRBV6-3, the J gene TRBJ2-1; TRBD2 aligns across 7 bases. The CDR3 is 15 amino acids. Germline lookup yields CDR1 MNHEY and CDR2 SVGEGT. J was trimmed by 2 bases and V by 3 bases; bases with no gene match: 4. The CDR3 spells CASSYAAGAYNEQFF. CDR3 DNA: TGTGCCAGCAGTTATGCGGCGGGGGCCTACAATGAGCAGTTCTTC.

The rearrangement uses TRBV7-9 and TRBJ1-1; 7 bases fit TRBD1. Trimming cost V 4 bases and J 6 bases; bases outside gene matches: 5. This CDR3 comprises 13 residues. Germline CDR1 SEHNR, CDR2 FQNEAQ (reference sequence). DNA of the CDR3: TGTGCCAGCAGCTCTACAGGGGACCCTGAAGCTTTCTTT. Amino acid sequence: CASSSTGDPEAFF.

This CDR3 is CASSQDEFRVLVSYEQYF. The CDR3 region has the DNA TGCGCCAGCAGCCAAGATGAATTCAGGGTTCTGGTCTCCTACGAGCAGTACTTC. The chain recombines TRBV4-1 with TRBJ2-7; weak D call: TRBD1 (5 bases). V was pared by 0 bases and J by 0 bases, with 18 bases between. The CDR3 is made up of 18 amino acids. CDR1 and CDR2 from the germline V gene are MGHRA and YSYEKL.

This clonotype was picked up many times. The CDR3 bases are TGTGCCAGCAGTGCCAGTCCCTATAGCAATCAGCCCCAGCATTTT. This sequence encodes CASSASPYSNQPQHF. V usage is TRBV6-1 and J usage is TRBJ1-5; the D is unclear. Between the trimmed V and J ends, which lost 4 bases and 0 bases, there was a span of 10 bases. CDR1 MNHNS and CDR2 SASEGT come from the germline V gene. This CDR3 is 15 amino acids long.

The chain has TRBV29-1 and TRBJ2-5; D is undetermined. Trimming took off 3 bases at V and 1 base at J, with 6 bases between the two ends. The germline V gene has CDR1 SQVTM and CDR2 ANQGSEA. The CDR3 is 12 residues long. In nucleotides, the CDR3 is TGCAGCGTTGATTGGGGCCAAGAGACCCAGTACTTC. It encodes CSVDWGQETQYF.

In this sample, this clonotype turned up a few times. This chain connects TRBV27 to TRBJ1-4; a weak D match, TRBD1 (5 bases). In germline, CDR1 is MNHEY, CDR2 SMNVEV (reference sequence). With 0 bases removed from V and 8 bases from J, the gap between germline ends came to 13 bases. This CDR3 comprises 15 residues. CDR3 in amino acids: CASSLSQGLEEKLFF. The CDR3 DNA is TGTGCCAGCAGTTTATCGCAGGGCTTGGAGGAAAAACTGTTTTTT.

This clonotype has a count of ten or more. The chain combines TRBV12-3 or TRBV12-4 with TRBJ1-6, with D possibly matching TRBD1 (5 bases). V was shortened by 6 bases and J by 7 bases, with 19 bases between the two germline ends. The length of the CDR3 is 16 residues. The CDR3 sequence: CASRGGWGIGNSPLHF. DNA of the CDR3: TGTGCCAGCAGGGGGGGATGGGGTATAGGGAATTCACCCCTCCACTTT.

This clonotype was observed a few times. V is TRBV28 and J is TRBJ1-1, with TRBD1 identical over 7 bases. Germline V CDR1 and CDR2: MDHEN, SYDVKM. J lost 4 bases, V lost 0 bases, and 11 bases had no gene match. The CDR3 extends over 17 amino acids. In nucleotides, the CDR3 is TGTGCCAGCAGTTTATGGAGTAGGGCAGGGGGTACCACTGAAGCTTTCTTT. Amino acids: CASSLWSRAGGTTEAFF.

The rearrangement joins TRBV6-5 to TRBJ2-5; 7 nucleotides align to TRBD2. Per germline, CDR1 MNHEY and CDR2 SVGAGI. The CDR3 extends over 15 amino acids. V lost 4 bases and J lost 3; bases outside the gene matches: 8. CDR3: CASSLGGGVEETQYF. In nucleotides, the CDR3 is TGTGCCAGCAGTTTGGGGGGGGGAGTGGAAGAGACCCAGTACTTC.

The CDR3 loop reads CASSLEGGSSYNEQFF. Written as DNA, the CDR3 is TGTGCCAGTAGTTTGGAGGGGGGAAGCTCCTACAATGAGCAGTTCTTC. The chain employs TRBV19 and TRBJ2-1; TRBD1 or TRBD2 may be the D gene (6 bases each). The CDR3 length is 16 residues. The ends were cut back, 5 bases at V and 0 bases at J, with 14 bases in the middle. Germline values: CDR1 LNHDA, CDR2 SQIVND (reference sequence). Supplemented by reference TRBV19 and TRBJ2-1, the full variable domain reads DGGITQSPKYLFRKEGQNVTLSCEQNLNHDAMYWYRQDPGQGLRLIYYSQIVNDFQKGDIAEGYSVSREKKESFPLTVTSAQKNPTAFYLCASSLEGGSSYNEQFFGPGTRLTVL.

This clonotype was detected only a few times. The chain has TRBV2 and TRBJ2-1; 11 bases map to TRBD2. The CDR3 loop spans 15 amino acids. Trimming cost V 6 bases and J 3 bases; bases outside gene matches: 4. Looked up from germline, CDR1 is SNHLY and CDR2 is FYNNEI. The CDR3 spells CASSETSGGYNEQFF. DNA for the CDR3: TGTGCCAGCAGCGAAACTAGCGGGGGCTACAATGAGCAGTTCTTC.

This clonotype was detected a few times. The chain couples TRBV28 to TRBJ2-1; TRBD1 agrees at 7 bases. The CDR3 runs 15 residues. V lost 4 bases, J lost 1 base, and 4 bases stayed unmatched. Germline V lookup: CDR1 MDHEN, CDR2 SYDVKM. CDR3 nucleotides: TGTGCCAGCAGTTACAGGGGTAGATCCTACAATGAGCAGTTCTTC. This sequence encodes CASSYRGRSYNEQFF.

V and J are TRBV5-6 and TRBJ2-2, with TRBD2 identical over 7 bases. The CDR3 runs to 16 residues. V lost 0 bases, J lost 0 bases, and 2 bases stayed unmatched. Germline CDR1 reads SGHDT; CDR2 reads YYEEEE. The CDR3 here is CASSLAREPNTGELFF. The CDR3 coding sequence is TGTGCCAGCAGCTTGGCGCGGGAGCCGAACACCGGGGAGCTGTTTTTT.

This clonotype was found a few times. The chain links TRBV5-4 to TRBJ1-1; D is unclear. This CDR3 comprises 14 residues. V was pared by 1 base and J by 5 bases, with 12 bases between. Germline V gene sequence: CDR1 SGHNT, CDR2 YYREEE (reference sequence). The CDR3 is CASSLPPLGTEAFF. CDR3 DNA sequence: TGTGCCAGCAGCTTGCCCCCTCTGGGAACTGAAGCTTTCTTT.

The CDR3 nucleotides read TGCGCCAGCAGCCAAGAAATGGGCTCGATTTCGGAAGCTTTCTTT. Residues: CASSQEMGSISEAFF. This chain connects TRBV4-3 to TRBJ1-1; D is ambiguous. Germline lookup yields CDR1 LGHNA and CDR2 YSLEER. Trimming stripped 0 bases from V and 8 bases from J, with 16 bases between. CDR3 length: 15 residues.